This passage covers 11 T cell receptor beta chains from one sample sequenced in a study of beta chain features in type 1 diabetes. Expressed TCRB transcripts were sequenced because the entire RNA isolate underwent reverse transcription. The method was immunoSEQ multiplex PCR; TCRdb's version includes in-frame clones alone and lacks a portion of them. This table holds approximately 150,000 clones, about 9.4% found once. Sequencing used naive CD4+ T cells from blood. The receptors come from a man between 18 and 35 years old in good health.

This clone was observed at least ten times. The chain has TRBV7-2 and TRBJ2-5, with 7 positions matching TRBD1. Germline CDR1 and CDR2: SGHTA and FQGNSA. J was trimmed by 7 bases and V by 5 bases; bases with no gene match: 7. This CDR3 is built from 13 residues. The CDR3 sequence: CASSATGTGTQYF. CDR3 in DNA: TGTGCCAGCAGCGCGACAGGGACGGGGACCCAGTACTTC.

This chain uses TRBV7-2 with TRBJ1-5; no reliable D call. Trimming pared 5 bases from V and 2 bases from J, leaving 13 bases between. The CDR3 extends over 15 amino acids. The germline CDR1 and CDR2 sequences are SGHTA and FQGNSA. CDR3 sequence (DNA): TGTGCCAGCAGCGCTCTTTCTACTGGCAATCAGCCCCAGCATTTT. It yields the protein CASSALSTGNQPQHF.

This clone has more than one count but fewer than ten. The rearrangement links TRBV5-4 to TRBJ1-2; D is ambiguous. V lost 3 bases and J 1 base, leaving 10 bases between the germline ends. Germline V lookup: CDR1 SGHNT, CDR2 YYREEE (reference sequence). The CDR3 is 14 amino acids. The CDR3 sequence: CASSSYQVNYGYTF. CDR3 bases: TGTGCCAGCAGCTCTTACCAGGTTAACTATGGCTACACCTTC.

This clone occurred a few times. The chain carries TRBV7-9 and TRBJ2-5; TRBD2 matches 15 bases. The trim removed 5 bases at V and 4 bases at J, leaving 2 bases unmatched. Germline loops: CDR1 SEHNR, CDR2 FQNEAQ (reference sequence). This CDR3 contains 15 residues. The DNA for the CDR3 is TGTGCCAGCAGCCCGGGACTAGCGGGGGGAGAGACCCAGTACTTC. It yields the protein CASSPGLAGGETQYF.

The genes are TRBV4-2 and TRBJ1-2, with 10 bases fitting TRBD1. Per germline, CDR1 LGHNA and CDR2 YNFKEQ. This CDR3 contains 16 residues. V trimming: 3 bases; J trimming: 2 bases; junction bases outside the gene matches: 6. CDR3: CASSHPGQGENYGYTF. The DNA for the CDR3 is TGTGCCAGCAGCCATCCTGGACAGGGGGAGAACTATGGCTACACCTTC.

The chain has TRBV6-5 and TRBJ1-3; TRBD1 matches 10 bases. This CDR3 contains 16 residues. V dropped 0 bases and J dropped 3; count of bases not matched to a gene: 2. Germline-derived CDR1 and CDR2 are MNHEY and SVGAGI. The CDR3 DNA sequence: TGTGCCAGCAGTTACTCGACAGGGGGCTTTGGAAACACCATATATTTT. Encoded protein: CASSYSTGGFGNTIYF.

This chain connects TRBV9 to TRBJ2-2; maybe TRBD1 (7 bases). The CDR3 length is 15 residues. The germline V gene encodes CDR1 SGDLS and CDR2 YYNGEE. Trimming stripped 9 bases from V and 3 bases from J, with 18 bases between. CDR3: CATEGVGTDTGELFF. The DNA of the CDR3 is TGTGCCACGGAGGGCGTGGGGACAGACACCGGGGAGCTGTTTTTT.

This clone came up a few times. The chain is built from TRBV7-2 and TRBJ2-7; 7 positions agree with TRBD1. Germline V lookup: CDR1 SGHTA, CDR2 FQGNSA. With V trimmed by 4 bases and J by 3 bases, 3 bases remained unmatched. This CDR3 has 13 amino acids. This chain's CDR3 is CASSSRGNYEQYF. DNA for the CDR3: TGTGCCAGCAGCTCCAGGGGGAACTACGAGCAGTACTTC.

The V gene is TRBV5-1, the J gene TRBJ1-6; no clear D gene. Germline-derived CDR1 and CDR2 are SGHRS and YFSETQ. This CDR3 has 13 residues. The germline V and J ends were trimmed by 0 bases and 7 bases, with 5 bases remaining between them. The CDR3 DNA sequence: TGCGCCAGCAGCTTGGATCTGAATTCACCCCTCCACTTT. Translating gives CASSLDLNSPLHF. Supplemented by reference TRBV5-1 and TRBJ1-6, the full variable domain reads KAGVTQTPRYLIKTRGQQVTLSCSPISGHRSVSWYQQTPGQGLQFLFEYFSETQRNKGNFPGRFSGRQFSNSRSEMNVSTLELGDSALYLCASSLDLNSPLHFGNGTRLTVT.

There are a few counts of this clone. V gene TRBV10-3 combines with J gene TRBJ2-3, with 10 positions matching TRBD2. This CDR3 comprises 14 residues. The germline V gene has CDR1 ENHRY and CDR2 SYGVKD. V shed 11 bases and J 7 bases; nucleotides not matched to a gene: 12. Here the CDR3 DNA reads TGTGCCGCCGAGGCTAGCGGGGGTACAAATACGCAGTATTTT. It translates to CAAEASGGTNTQYF.

This clone turned up a few times. The rearrangement uses TRBV30 and TRBJ2-7, with a tentative D call TRBD2 (5 bases). Trimming cost V 2 bases and J 2 bases, with 13 bases left between them. CDR1 and CDR2 (germline): GTSNPN, SVGIG (reference sequence). The CDR3 is 14 amino acids. The DNA of the CDR3 is TGTGCCTGGAGTCTGACGGGGAAAACCTACGAGCAGTACTTC. This codes for CAWSLTGKTYEQYF.